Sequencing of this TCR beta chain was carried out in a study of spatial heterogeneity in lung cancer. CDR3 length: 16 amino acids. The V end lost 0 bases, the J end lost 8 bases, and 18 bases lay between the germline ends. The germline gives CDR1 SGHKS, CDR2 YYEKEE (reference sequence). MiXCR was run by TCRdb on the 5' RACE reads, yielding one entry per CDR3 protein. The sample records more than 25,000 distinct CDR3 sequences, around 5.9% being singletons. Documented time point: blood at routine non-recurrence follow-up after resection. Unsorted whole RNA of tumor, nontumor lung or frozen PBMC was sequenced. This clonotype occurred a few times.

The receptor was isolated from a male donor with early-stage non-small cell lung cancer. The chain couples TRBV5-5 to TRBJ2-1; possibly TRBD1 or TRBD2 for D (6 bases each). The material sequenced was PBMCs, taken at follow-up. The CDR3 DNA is TGTGCCAGCAGCTTGGCCCCACAGGGAGGTTTCGATGAGCAGTTCTTC. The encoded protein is CASSLAPQGGFDEQFF. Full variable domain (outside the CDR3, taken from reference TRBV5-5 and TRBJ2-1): DAGVTQSPTHLIKTRGQQVTLRCSPISGHKSVSWYQQVLGQGPQFIFQYYEKEERGRGNFPDRFSARQFPNYSSELNVNALLLGDSALYLCASSLAPQGGFDEQFFGPGTRLTVL.